This T cell receptor (beta chain) comes out of a study of shared clonotypes between healthy human individuals. For the study at large: Donors had three CD4 naive, three CD4 memory, two CD8 naive and one CD8 memory plate apiece.

Findings and caveats of the study: Larger estimated richness was generally recorded for naive subsets relative to memory subsets.

A split of CD4+ cells into CD45RA+ naive and CD45RA-negative memory subsets was performed. A word on this clone: Its antigen is currently unknown.

Clones were sequenced by immunoSEQ multiplex PCR, and TCRdb holds only the in-frame ones, with some missing. Of 2.3 million or so clones in the sample, approximately 93% are singletons; the top ten hold about 0.37%. The sequence was obtained from a young man in good health. Some clones in this sample may be carry-over from other donors' samples. Sample: naive CD4+ T cells from PBMCs. The subset is: CD45RA+ positively selected.

Here the CDR3 DNA reads TGTGCCAGCAGTGGGACTAGCGGGGGAAGGAATGAGCAGTTCTTC. It specifies CASSGTSGGRNEQFF. This chain uses TRBV28 with TRBJ2-1; 14 bases fit TRBD2. Trimming cost V 5 bases and J 7 bases; bases outside gene matches: 4. The CDR3 contains 15 residues. Germline assignment: CDR1 MDHEN and CDR2 SYDVKM.